The 23 T cell receptor beta chains in this list originate from one sample, sequenced in a study of T cells in women clearing cervical HPV infection. Sequenced by immunoSEQ multiplex PCR; TCRdb stores in-frame clones only, minus some. In all, the sample yields 30,000 to 45,000 clones. The source material was blood buffy coat. The receptors derive from a woman aged 18 to 69 with a cervical HPV16 infection that either progressed to CIN3+ or cleared (not recorded which).

With regard to this clone: The read terminates 3 residues ahead of where the CDR3 ends, so the germline J gene completes it. The rearrangement links TRBV2 to TRBJ1-2; D might be TRBD1 (6 bases). V was pared by 7 bases and J by 0 bases, with 12 bases between. CDR1 and CDR2 (germline): SNHLY, FYNNEI. This CDR3 is 14 amino acids long. The sequenced CDR3 bases are TGTGCCAGCACGACAGGTGGAACTAACTATGGC. Translated, it gives CASTTGGTNYG. The CDR3 in full is CASTTGGTNYGYTF.

About this clone itself: The read finishes 3 residues shy of the CDR3 end, and the germline J gene is used to complete it. The chain employs TRBV7-2 and TRBJ2-3; 11 bases agree with TRBD2. The CDR3 is 14 residues long. Trimming removed 5 bases from V and 6 bases from J; junction bases left unmatched: 4. CDR1 is SGHTA and CDR2 is FQGNSA in the germline V gene. CDR3 loop: CASSKGLAGDTQYF. The covered CDR3 bases are TGTGCCAGCAGCAAAGGACTAGCGGGTGATACG.

Comments on this clone: The read is 3 residues too short to cover the CDR3 end, so that end is filled in from the germline J gene. The rearrangement joins TRBV27 to TRBJ2-1; 8 nucleotides align to TRBD1. This CDR3 contains 14 residues. CDR1 is MNHEY and CDR2 is SMNVEV in the germline V gene (reference sequence). V lost 10 bases, J lost 7 bases, and 12 bases stayed unmatched. The sequenced CDR3 bases are TGTGCCACCAAACCAGGGGGCGCAGGGAATGAG. It translates to CATKPGGAGNE. The full-length CDR3 reads as CATKPGGAGNEQFF.

On this clone itself: The CDR3 goes on 3 residues after the read ends, and that part is filled in from the germline J gene. V gene TRBV5-5 combines with J gene TRBJ1-1; tentative D call: TRBD1 (5 bases). Trimming removed 1 base at V and 3 bases at J, with 7 bases between. The CDR3 is made up of 13 amino acids. Germline CDR1 reads SGHKS; CDR2 reads YYEKEE (reference sequence). The CDR3 loop reads CASSLLGDTEAFF. CDR3 DNA (partial): TGTGCCAGCAGCTTGCTAGGGGACACTGAA.

On this clone itself: With the read ending 3 residues before the CDR3 end, the germline J gene is used to fill in that end. The V gene is TRBV29-1, the J gene TRBJ2-4, with a tentative D call TRBD2 (6 bases). This CDR3 spans 14 amino acids. V shed 3 bases and J shed 0 bases, with 9 bases lying between them. In germline, CDR1 is SQVTM, CDR2 ANQGSEA. CDR3: CSVEEGIAKNIQYF. CDR3 DNA, as far as it was read: TGCAGCGTTGAGGAGGGGATAGCCAAAAACATT.

Notes on this clone: From the germline J gene comes the end of the CDR3, since the read stops 3 residues before it. The chain is built from TRBV6-1 and TRBJ2-3; TRBD2 matches at 12 bases. CDR1 is MNHNS and CDR2 is SASEGT in the germline V gene. Trimming cost V 1 base and J 4 bases; bases outside gene matches: 0. CDR3 length equals 15 residues. The CDR3 spells CASSEGLAGADTQYF. CDR3 bases read: TGTGCCAGCAGTGAAGGACTAGCGGGAGCAGATACG.

The CDR3: CASSNWASYEQYF. The covered CDR3 bases are TGTGCCAGCAGTAACTGGGCCTCCTACGAG. This sequence joins TRBV6-2 or TRBV6-3 and TRBJ2-7; no definite D call. The read stops 3 residues short of the end of the CDR3; the missing end is completed from the germline J gene. Germline V lookup: CDR1 MNHEY, CDR2 SVGEGT. This CDR3 region has 13 residues. The ends were cut back, 5 bases at V and 0 bases at J, with 8 bases in the middle.

In regard to this clone: The DNA ends 3 residues before the CDR3 does, and the rest of the CDR3 is filled in from the germline J gene. This chain uses TRBV5-6 with TRBJ2-7; D unclear. The length of the CDR3 is 14 residues. V was clipped by 2 bases and J by 3 bases, with 12 bases between them. The germline V gene encodes CDR1 SGHDT and CDR2 YYEEEE. CDR3: CASSFSGFIYEQYF. Incomplete CDR3 DNA: TGTGCCAGCAGCTTCTCCGGGTTTATCTACGAG.

Turning to this clone: The CDR3 end is not reached by the read, which stops 3 residues before it; the germline J gene fills it in. This chain links TRBV7-2 with TRBJ2-5; TRBD1 matches at 7 bases. The CDR3 is 13 residues long. The ends lost 4 bases at V and 3 bases at J; junction bases unmatched: 2. Germline assignment: CDR1 SGHTA and CDR2 FQGNSA. The CDR3 is CASSWGQKETQYF. Partial CDR3 DNA: TGTGCCAGCAGCTGGGGACAGAAAGAGACC.

As concerns this clone: The read is 3 residues too short to cover the CDR3 end, so that end is filled in from the germline J gene. The V and J genes are TRBV5-1 and TRBJ2-1; TRBD1 matches 11 bases. The CDR3 contains 17 residues. Germline CDR1 reads SGHRS; CDR2 reads YFSETQ. V was clipped by 0 bases and J by 9 bases; unmatched bases: 11. The covered CDR3 bases are TGCGCCAGCAGCTTGGGTCGGACAGGGGGCTTTATCCCTGAG. It specifies CASSLGRTGGFIPE. The CDR3 in full is CASSLGRTGGFIPEQFF.

The CDR3 reads CATSTVLGREAFF. Incomplete CDR3 DNA: TGTGCCACCTCGACAGTTTTAGGGAGAGAA. The chain combines TRBV19 with TRBJ1-1, with D possibly being TRBD1 (5 bases). The read ends 3 residues shy of where the CDR3 ends; the end is completed using the germline J gene. This CDR3 has 13 amino acids. CDR1 and CDR2 from the germline V gene are LNHDA and SQIVND (reference sequence).

A word on this clone: The CDR3 end lies 3 residues beyond the end of the read and is filled in from the germline J gene. The chain carries TRBV19 and TRBJ2-7; TRBD2 is a possible D gene (6 bases). Germline CDR1 and CDR2: LNHDA and SQIVND (reference sequence). The CDR3 runs to 14 residues. Deletions cut 4 bases from V and 6 bases from J, with 16 bases between. CDR3 residues: CASSTFAAGGEQYF. The part of the CDR3 DNA that was read is TGTGCCAGTAGTACTTTTGCCGCCGGGGGCGAG.

Remarks on this clone: With the read ending 3 residues before the CDR3 end, the germline J gene is used to fill in that end. The genes are TRBV6-2 or TRBV6-3 and TRBJ1-5; D is possibly TRBD1 (6 bases). V was trimmed by 6 bases and J by 0 bases, leaving 12 bases between them. The V gene's germline CDR1 is MNHEY and CDR2 SVGEGT. The CDR3 totals 15 residues. Partial CDR3 DNA: TGTGCCAGCAGACAACAACAGGGTAGCAATCAGCCC. Translation: CASRQQQGSNQP. The whole CDR3 region reads CASRQQQGSNQPQHF.

Of note for this clone: The read stops 3 residues short of the end of the CDR3; the missing end is completed from the germline J gene. J is TRBJ1-6 and V is TRBV20-1, with 8 bases that match TRBD1. Germline loops: CDR1 DFQATT, CDR2 SNEGSKA (reference sequence). J gave up 7 bases and V 0 bases, and 5 bases lay outside the gene matches. The CDR3 covers 15 residues. CDR3: CSARDVQGANSPLHF. The sequenced part of the CDR3 DNA is TGCAGTGCTAGAGATGTTCAGGGGGCGAATTCACCC.

Remarks on this clone: The read gets to within 3 residues of the CDR3 end, and the germline J gene fills in the rest. At the DNA level, this CDR3 is encoded by other sequences in the same sample as well. This chain uses TRBV18 with TRBJ2-5; possibly TRBD2 for D (7 bases). Germline assignment: CDR1 KGHSH and CDR2 LQKENI. Trimming stripped 3 bases from V and 1 base from J, with 12 bases between. The CDR3 loop spans 15 amino acids. CDR3 amino acids: CASSPGGGAQETQYF. The sequenced part of the CDR3 DNA is TGTGCCAGCTCACCGGGAGGGGGAGCCCAAGAGACC.

On this clone: The observed sequence ends 3 residues before the CDR3 terminus, with the missing tail filled in from the germline J gene. The rearrangement joins TRBV5-1 to TRBJ2-7, with D unclear. The CDR3 covers 13 residues. V was pared by 4 bases and J by 2 bases, with 10 bases between. CDR1 and CDR2 (germline): SGHRS, YFSETQ. The part of the CDR3 DNA that was read is TGCGCCAGCAGCCCCCACTCGGCCTACGAG. Translation gives CASSPHSAYE. The CDR3 as a whole reads CASSPHSAYEQYF.

Concerning this clone itself: The missing CDR3 end, 3 residues past where the read stops, is filled in from the germline J gene. This chain uses TRBV10-1 with TRBJ1-1; D is ambiguous. Germline assignment: CDR1 WNHNN and CDR2 SYGVQD (reference sequence). This CDR3 is 13 amino acids long. Trimming shortened V by 7 bases and J by 6 bases, and 15 bases separated the two germline ends. Incomplete CDR3 DNA: TGCGCCAGCAACCCTCAGTTTGCCGCTGAA. Its protein product is CASNPQFAAE. In full, the CDR3 is CASNPQFAAEAFF.

Comments on this clone: The CDR3 end lies 3 residues beyond the end of the read and is filled in from the germline J gene. The chain couples TRBV30 to TRBJ2-3, with D perhaps matching TRBD1 (6 bases). The ends were cut back, 0 bases at V and 2 bases at J, with 12 bases in the middle. CDR3 size: 15 residues. Per the germline V gene, CDR1 is GTSNPN and CDR2 is SVGIG (reference sequence). The CDR3 bases that were read are TGTGCCTGGAGTGTACTCAGGGGCCTCACAGATACG. Protein: CAWSVLRGLTDT. From start to end, the CDR3 is CAWSVLRGLTDTQYF.

The sequenced CDR3 bases are TGTGCCAGCAGTGAAGCGGTACTAGCGGGGGGGACCGGGGAG. It translates to CASSEAVLAGGTGE. The whole CDR3 reads CASSEAVLAGGTGELFF. This sequence joins TRBV6-1 and TRBJ2-2; 13 bases match TRBD2. The observed sequence ends 3 residues before the CDR3 terminus, with the missing tail filled in from the germline J gene. The CDR3 length is 17 residues. J lost 5 bases, V lost 0 bases, and 3 bases had no gene match. Germline lookup yields CDR1 MNHNS and CDR2 SASEGT.

Turning to this clone: The read ends 3 residues before the CDR3 terminus; that terminus is restored from the germline J gene. The chain joins TRBV28 to TRBJ1-5, with D hard to call. Germline lookup yields CDR1 MDHEN and CDR2 SYDVKM. V dropped 3 bases and J dropped 3 bases, with 6 bases sitting between them. The CDR3 sequence is 13 residues long. The CDR3 here is CASSFQVNQPQHF. The covered CDR3 bases are TGTGCCAGCAGTTTCCAGGTCAATCAGCCC.

Turning to this clone: From the germline J gene comes the end of the CDR3, since the read stops 3 residues before it. The gene calls are TRBV20-1 and TRBJ2-3; TRBD2 agrees at 8 bases. Germline trimming cut 4 bases from V and 1 base from J; bases unmatched to any gene: 10. This CDR3 comprises 16 residues. The germline CDR1 and CDR2 sequences are DFQATT and SNEGSKA (reference sequence). The CDR3 bases that were read are TGCAGTGCTACTCCGGAGTCACTAGCGGGCACAGATACG. Translation gives CSATPESLAGTDT. In full, the CDR3 reads CSATPESLAGTDTQYF.

Notes on this clone: The CDR3 end lies 3 residues beyond the end of the read and is filled in from the germline J gene. The rearrangement links TRBV12-3 or TRBV12-4 to TRBJ1-1, with TRBD1 as a possible D gene (5 bases). This CDR3 spans 12 amino acids. The V end was cut by 2 bases, the J end by 6 bases, with 7 bases between. CDR3 DNA, as far as it was read: TGTGCCAGCAGTTTATCGGGGGCTGAA. Translating it yields CASSLSGAE. The entire CDR3 sequence reads CASSLSGAEAFF.

Concerning this clone: The sequenced fragment ends 3 residues before the CDR3 boundary, so the rest is inferred from the germline J gene. The chain uses TRBV25-1 and TRBJ2-3, with D unclear. The germline V and J ends were trimmed by 3 bases and 2 bases, with 9 bases remaining between them. The CDR3 extends over 14 amino acids. The germline CDR1 and CDR2 sequences are MGHDK and SYGVNS. The covered CDR3 bases are TGTGCCAGCAGTGAGTCAGGATACACAGATACG. Amino acids: CASSESGYTDT. The full CDR3 protein is CASSESGYTDTQYF.